The 10 T cell receptor beta chains reported below all come from one sample, sequenced in a study of T cell responses to AZD1222 COVID-19 vaccine. Profiled with immunoSEQ multiplex PCR; TCRdb holds only in-frame clones, not every one. The repertoire holds 200,000 to 250,000 clones, with around 94% as singletons. Specimen: peripheral blood, collected 28 days after the second dose of the MenACWY control vaccine. The receptors shown here come from an adult who received the MenACWY meningococcal vaccine as a control.

The rearrangement joins TRBV29-1 to TRBJ2-7; D perhaps matches TRBD1 (5 bases). The CDR3 loop spans 13 amino acids. Trimming took off 3 bases at V and 3 bases at J, with 12 bases between the two ends. Germline lookup yields CDR1 SQVTM and CDR2 ANQGSEA. Here the CDR3 reads CSVEAGPNYEQYF. In nucleotides, the CDR3 is TGCAGCGTTGAGGCAGGGCCCAACTACGAGCAGTACTTC.

The rearrangement joins TRBV21-1 to TRBJ2-5; the table assigns TRBD1, which was not confirmed against the DNA. TRBV21-1 is assigned pseudogene status. This CDR3 has 14 residues. The CDR3 coding sequence is TGTGCCAGCAGCCCGGACAGGGGGAGAGAGACCCAGTACTTC. This codes for CASSPDRGRETQYF.

V is TRBV7-9 and J is TRBJ1-2, with TRBD1 identical over 9 bases. The germline V gene encodes CDR1 SEHNR and CDR2 FQNEAQ (reference sequence). CDR3 size: 15 residues. Trimming cost V 5 bases and J 4 bases; bases outside gene matches: 8. CDR3 loop: CASSQDRGPFYGYTF. Here the CDR3 DNA reads TGTGCCAGCAGCCAGGACAGGGGTCCCTTCTATGGCTACACCTTC.

The rearrangement uses TRBV28 and TRBJ1-2; D remains unclear. V was pared by 3 bases and J by 4 bases, with 12 bases between. This CDR3 spans 14 amino acids. Germline V gene sequence: CDR1 MDHEN, CDR2 SYDVKM. CDR3 sequence: CASSFPADIYGYTF. The CDR3, as DNA: TGTGCCAGCAGTTTTCCGGCAGACATCTATGGCTACACCTTC.

The chain uses TRBV7-2 and TRBJ1-5, with 7 bases lining up with TRBD1. This CDR3 comprises 15 residues. Per germline, CDR1 SGHTA and CDR2 FQGNSA. The trim removed 3 bases at V and 4 bases at J, leaving 6 bases unmatched. The CDR3 DNA follows: TGTGCCAGCAGCTTTTACCGGGACAGAAATCAGCCCCAGCATTTT. Translation: CASSFYRDRNQPQHF.

This clone was recorded only once. This rearrangement joins TRBV19 to TRBJ1-1; tentative D call: TRBD1 (6 bases). This CDR3 comprises 15 residues. Germline CDR1 LNHDA, CDR2 SQIVND (reference sequence). With 1 base removed from V and 0 bases from J, the gap between germline ends came to 9 bases. The CDR3 loop is CASSIVQGLNTEAFF. The CDR3 DNA sequence: TGTGCCAGTAGTATAGTACAGGGTTTGAACACTGAAGCTTTCTTT.

This chain links TRBV14 with TRBJ2-1, with D perhaps TRBD1 (5 bases). The germline V gene has CDR1 SGHDN and CDR2 FVKESK. V was cut by 0 bases and J by 6 bases, with 12 bases left in between. The CDR3 covers 15 residues. The DNA for the CDR3 is TGTGCCAGCAGCCAAGACCCCAGGGTCTTCAATGAGCAGTTCTTC. This codes for CASSQDPRVFNEQFF.

The chain joins TRBV12-3 or TRBV12-4 to TRBJ1-5; no clear D. CDR3 length equals 13 residues. V was pared by 8 bases and J by 3 bases, with 11 bases between. The CDR3 bases are TGTGCCAGCTTAGCACAGCACAATCAGCCCCAGCATTTT. Translation gives CASLAQHNQPQHF.

The chain is built from TRBV4-2 and TRBJ2-2; the match to TRBD2 covers 10 bases. The CDR3 is 17 amino acids. Trimming took 0 bases from V and 5 from J; bases not matched to a gene: 6. In germline, CDR1 is LGHNA, CDR2 YNFKEQ. As DNA, the CDR3 is TGTGCCAGCAGCCAAGATCTAGCGGGGGCCCTGACCGGGGAGCTGTTTTTT. It specifies CASSQDLAGALTGELFF.

The rearrangement links TRBV9 to TRBJ2-5; 8 bases are a match to TRBD2. The CDR3 length is 19 residues. Germline trimming cut 2 bases from V and 1 base from J; bases unmatched to any gene: 16. The germline V gene encodes CDR1 SGDLS and CDR2 YYNGEE. CDR3 amino acids: CASSVGIVGQRGIQETQYF. In nucleotides, the CDR3 is TGTGCCAGCAGCGTTGGCATCGTCGGGCAGCGGGGGATCCAAGAGACCCAGTACTTC.